The following is a TCR beta chain sequence with its context. Antigen unknown. The data derive from a study of OX40 agonist ivuxolimab in advanced cancers. Across the study: Partial responses occurred in Three dose-escalation patients, one with hepatocellular carcinoma and two with cutaneous melanoma. Study-level results: By week 6 at 0.1 to 3.0 mg/kg, blood CD4+ and CD8+ T cells had expanded clonally.

The assay was immunoSEQ multiplex PCR, and TCRdb's table has in-frame clones only and misses some. The repertoire holds some 70,000 clones, with more than 75% as singletons. CDR3 length equals 22 residues. V gave up 5 bases and J gave up 3 bases; unmatched junction bases: 26. Germline V gene data show CDR1 as SNHLY and CDR2 as FYNNEI. No patient had autoimmune disease or received systemic immunosuppression. This specimen consisted of CD4+ or CD8+ T cells sorted from blood, obtained in a trial of the OX40 agonist ivuxolimab. The sequence derives from an adult with an advanced solid tumor such as melanoma, head and neck, liver or kidney cancer. V gene TRBV2 combines with J gene TRBJ2-3; 10 bases agree with TRBD2. The CDR3 coding sequence is TGTGCCAGCAGTCAGACAAAAGAACCGGGGGTGTCTAGCGGGGGTGGGACAGATACGCAGTATTTT. This translates into CASSQTKEPGVSSGGGTDTQYF.